A selection of T cell receptor beta chains follows, all from one sample in a study of T-cell reconstitution after alpha-beta-depleted transplantation in children. TCRdb re-called the PCR reads with MiXCR, one entry per CDR3 protein. The sample includes around 440,000 distinct CDR3 sequences, about 17% of them seen just once. The sample consisted of PBMCs, mostly from graft donor cells, taken 360 days after TCRalphabeta/CD19-depleted stem cell transplant. The receptors were sampled from a boy under three years old who had a stem cell transplant for Wiskott-Aldrich syndrome, so the T cells may come from the graft donor. Both conserved end residues are part of each CDR3. The D gene is left open where the match is weak. Clone size, where shown, is once, few, many, or a class for clones that have expanded.

clone_size	d_call	v_call	j_call	cdr3_nt	cdr3_aa
-	TRBD1	TRBV5-1	TRBJ2-5	TGCGCCAGCAGCTTGGGGGACAGAGAGACCCAGTACTTC	CASSLGDRETQYF
many	-	TRBV5-1	TRBJ2-2	TGTGCCAGCAGCTTAGTAGGCACCGGGGAGCTGTTTTTT	CASSLVGTGELFF
-	-	TRBV6-5	TRBJ2-1	TGTGCCAGCCGAAACGGAGTCGGTGAGCAGTTCTTC	CASRNGVGEQFF
few	-	TRBV12-3/TRBV12-4	TRBJ2-7	TGTGCCAGCAGACCCTCACAGGGGCGGGAGTACGAGCAGTACTTC	CASRPSQGREYEQYF
-	-	TRBV21-1	TRBJ2-3	TGTGCCAGCAGCACCACTAGCGCTACTAGCACAGATACGCAGTATTTT	CASSTTSATSTDTQYF
-	TRBD2	TRBV12-3/TRBV12-4	TRBJ2-7	TGTGCCAGCAGCCTCGGTAGCGGGAGTTTCCACGAGCAGTACTTC	CASSLGSGSFHEQYF
-	-	TRBV20-1	TRBJ1-5	TGCAGTGCTAGAGCGGGCGGCAATCAGCCCCAGCATTTT	CSARAGGNQPQHF
few	TRBD1	TRBV29-1	TRBJ2-1	TGCAGCGTTGCCCGGACAGGGGGTAATGAGCAGTTCTTC	CSVARTGGNEQFF
-	-	TRBV6-1	TRBJ2-5	TGTGCCAGCACCCAGGAGGGGCGGGAGACCCAGTACTTC	CASTQEGRETQYF
-	TRBD2	TRBV11-2	TRBJ2-1	TGTGCCAGCAGCCAACCTGGACTAGCGGGAAGCTCCTACAATGAGCAGTTCTTC	CASSQPGLAGSSYNEQFF
-	TRBD2	TRBV7-2	TRBJ2-3	TGTGCCAGCAGCTTAGTGTACGGCGGGAGTGGGGATACGCGGTATTTT	CASSLVYGGSGDTRYF
few	-	TRBV6-5	TRBJ2-5	TGTGCCAGCAGTTACTCTAAAGAGACCCAGTACTTC	CASSYSKETQYF
-	-	TRBV20-1	TRBJ1-1	TGCAGTGCTAGAGCTTTCAGGGGCGACACTGAAGCTTTCTTT	CSARAFRGDTEAFF
-	TRBD1	TRBV24-1	TRBJ2-2	TGTGCCACCAGTGACCCGGGACAGCCGACGCTGTTTTTT	CATSDPGQPTLFF
few	TRBD2	TRBV28	TRBJ2-1	TGTGCCAGCAGTTCCTTCCGGGGGGGACACAATGAGCAGTTCTTC	CASSSFRGGHNEQFF
many	TRBD2	TRBV7-9	TRBJ2-1	TGTGCCAGCAGAAAATCGTTGTCTAGCGGGAGCTCCTACAATGAGCAGTTCTTC	CASRKSLSSGSSYNEQFF
-	TRBD2	TRBV7-6	TRBJ2-2	TGTGCCAGCAGCTTAACCCTAGCGGGAGCCCGAACCGGGGAGCTGTTTTTT	CASSLTLAGARTGELFF
-	TRBD2	TRBV3-1	TRBJ2-5	TGTGCCAGCAGCCGGATAGCGGGAGCGGAGACCCAGTACTTC	CASSRIAGAETQYF
few	-	TRBV5-1	TRBJ2-1	TGCGCCAGCAGCTTGGCCCTCCTTACTTCCTACAATGAGCAGTTCTTC	CASSLALLTSYNEQFF
-	TRBD1	TRBV29-1	TRBJ2-5	TGCAGCGCTCGGGACAGCCTTGGGACCCAGTACTTC	CSARDSLGTQYF
-	-	TRBV7-2	TRBJ1-2	TGTGCCAGCAGCTTAGCGGTCTGGGAGAAAAGGGGCTACACCTTC	CASSLAVWEKRGYTF
-	TRBD1	TRBV12-3/TRBV12-4	TRBJ1-2	TGTGCCAGCAGTCCAGGCGACAGGGGGGGAAACTATGGCTACACCTTC	CASSPGDRGGNYGYTF
few	-	TRBV19	TRBJ2-1	TGTGCCAGTAGCAAGACGTTCAATGAGCAGTTCTTC	CASSKTFNEQFF
many	TRBD2	TRBV2	TRBJ2-1	TGTGCCAGCAAAGAAGGAGCACTAGCGGGATGGAATGAGCAGTTCTTC	CASKEGALAGWNEQFF
few	TRBD2	TRBV7-9	TRBJ2-7	TGTGCCAGCAGCCGTCGGGAGGGCGAGCAGTACTTC	CASSRREGEQYF
-	-	TRBV29-1	TRBJ2-5	TGCAGCGTTGAGTCTAGCCAGAAAGGGGAGACCCAGTACTTC	CSVESSQKGETQYF
-	TRBD1	TRBV11-2	TRBJ2-3	TGTGCCAGCAAGACTATGAGGGGGCAGGTCACAGATACGCAGTATTTT	CASKTMRGQVTDTQYF
-	TRBD2	TRBV29-1	TRBJ2-1	TGCAGCGTTCGGAGCGGGAGCTCCTACAATGAGCAGTTCTTC	CSVRSGSSYNEQFF
few	-	TRBV7-9	TRBJ1-5	TGTGCCAGCAGCTTAAATGGGAAGGGCAATCAGCCCCAGCATTTT	CASSLNGKGNQPQHF
many	TRBD2	TRBV5-5	TRBJ2-1	TGTGCCAGCAGCTACCAGCGGGGGGGCAACAATGAGCAGTTCTTC	CASSYQRGGNNEQFF
-	-	TRBV6-1	TRBJ2-6	TGTGCCAGCAGCCCAGGCGTAGGGGCTGGGGCCAACGTCCTGACTTTC	CASSPGVGAGANVLTF
-	-	TRBV12-3/TRBV12-4	TRBJ2-7	TGTGCCAGCAGTAGGACTGTCAGCTCCTACGAGCAGTACTTC	CASSRTVSSYEQYF
-	-	TRBV2	TRBJ2-3	TGTGCCAGCAGTGAGGAGTACCCGCCTGTCACAGATACGCAGTATTTT	CASSEEYPPVTDTQYF
few	-	TRBV7-8	TRBJ2-5	TGTGCCAGCAACTTGATTCCGGGGCAGCCCGATCAAGAGACCCAGTACTTC	CASNLIPGQPDQETQYF
-	-	TRBV27	TRBJ1-2	TGTGCCAGCAGTAACCGGGACCGACATGGCTACACCTTC	CASSNRDRHGYTF
-	TRBD2	TRBV11-1	TRBJ2-1	TGTGCCAGCAGCTTAAATGGAGCGGGAGTGCCCAAGGAGGCGGGTGATCAGTTCTTC	CASSLNGAGVPKEAGDQFF
-	-	TRBV12-3/TRBV12-4	TRBJ1-1	TGTGCCAGCAGTTTCCTCACTACGAACACTGAAGCTTTCTTT	CASSFLTTNTEAFF
-	TRBD1	TRBV4-3	TRBJ2-3	TGCGCCAGCAGCCAAGAGATGACAGGGGGTACAGATACGCAGTATTTT	CASSQEMTGGTDTQYF
-	-	TRBV2	TRBJ2-4	TGTGCCAGCAGTGAAGCGCTTCGCCTAGCCAAAAACATTCAGTACTTC	CASSEALRLAKNIQYF
once	TRBD2	TRBV12-3/TRBV12-4	TRBJ2-6	TGTGCCAGCAGTTTAATGCTAGCGGGAGGTGGGGCCAACGTCCTGACTTTC	CASSLMLAGGGANVLTF
few	TRBD1	TRBV4-2	TRBJ2-5	TGTGCCAGCAGCCTTGCCCAAGGACAGGGCGAAGAGACCCAGTACTTC	CASSLAQGQGEETQYF
-	TRBD1	TRBV19	TRBJ2-7	TGTGCCAGTATCCCGACAGGGCTACGATACGAGCAGTACTTC	CASIPTGLRYEQYF
few	TRBD2	TRBV10-3	TRBJ2-1	TGTGCCATCAGTGGGACTAGCGGGAGCCGCTCCTACAATGAGCAGTTCTTC	CAISGTSGSRSYNEQFF
many	-	TRBV29-1	TRBJ2-5	TGCAGCGTTGCCCACTTGAGGCAAGAGACCCAGTACTTC	CSVAHLRQETQYF
-	TRBD1	TRBV2	TRBJ2-1	TGTGCCTGCAGACCACGGGACAGGGGCTCTCTCTCCTACAATGAGCAGTTCTTC	CACRPRDRGSLSYNEQFF
-	TRBD2	TRBV6-1	TRBJ2-3	TGTGCCAGCAGTGTCCGCGGGGGGAAATTCGATACGCAGTATTTT	CASSVRGGKFDTQYF
-	-	TRBV20-1	TRBJ2-7	TGCAGTGGGTCGGGGGACAGCTACGAGCAGTACTTC	CSGSGDSYEQYF
few	-	TRBV6-5	TRBJ2-7	TGTGCCAGCAGTTACCCGGGGAAGTACGAGCAGTACTTC	CASSYPGKYEQYF
few	TRBD2	TRBV29-1	TRBJ2-2	TGCAGCGTTGGGACTAGTACGAACACCGGGGAGCTGTTTTTT	CSVGTSTNTGELFF
few	-	TRBV7-9	TRBJ2-5	TGTGCCAGCAGCTTAGGTGATAGGACGGAGACCCAGTACTTC	CASSLGDRTETQYF
few	-	TRBV7-9	TRBJ1-1	TGTGCCAGCAGCGTTTGGGGGAACACTGAAGCTTTCTTT	CASSVWGNTEAFF